These T cell receptor beta chains were read from a single sample in a study of read filtering for tumor transcriptome and immune sequencing. TCRdb recomputed calls from the reads with MiXCR, one row per CDR3 protein. The sample lists 40,000 or so distinct CDR3 sequences, 14% occurring once. Sequenced material: a population of CD138-negative cells sorted from bone marrow. These receptors originate from a donor at least 40 years old with multiple myeloma. Each CDR3 is given with its conserved first and last residue. The order of the fields is J gene, V gene, D gene, clone size, CDR3 protein, CDR3 DNA. The D gene is left open where the match is weak. Where a row states a size, it is once, few, many or the class of an expanded clone; other rows omit it.

TRBJ2-2	TRBV5-4	.	.	CATRGGANTGELFF	TGTGCCACGAGGGGGGGAGCGAACACCGGGGAGCTGTTTTTT
TRBJ1-6	TRBV20-1	TRBD1	many	CSASGQGSSYNSPLHF	TGCAGTGCTAGTGGACAGGGTAGTTCCTATAATTCACCCCTCCACTTT
TRBJ2-3	TRBV7-9	TRBD1	many	CASSTTGGSTDTQYF	TGTGCCAGCAGCACGACAGGGGGGTCCACAGATACGCAGTATTTT
TRBJ2-1	TRBV30	.	many	CAWSVRLSNEQFF	TGTGCCTGGAGTGTTCGGCTCTCCAATGAGCAGTTCTTC
TRBJ1-5	TRBV6-1	.	many	CASSASGQPQHF	TGTGCCAGCAGTGCGTCAGGGCAGCCCCAGCATTTT
TRBJ2-7	TRBV27	.	.	CASSLDESYEQYF	TGTGCCAGCAGTTTAGATGAGTCCTACGAGCAGTACTTC
TRBJ2-1	TRBV7-7	.	.	CASSLFGYNEQFF	TGTGCTAGCAGCTTATTCGGCTACAATGAGCAGTTCTTC
TRBJ1-4	TRBV15	TRBD1	many	CATSPRTGPEKLFF	TGTGCCACCAGCCCCAGGACAGGGCCTGAAAAACTGTTTTTT
TRBJ2-5	TRBV10-3	.	many	CATARTDRQETQYF	TGTGCCACCGCGAGGACGGACAGACAAGAGACCCAGTACTTC
TRBJ2-1	TRBV11-2	.	.	CASSLRDRGVYEQSF	TGTGCCAGCAGCTTAAGGGATAGGGGTGTCTATGAGCAGTCCTTC
TRBJ1-1	TRBV3-1	.	many	CASSPTDSRTEAFF	TGTGCCAGCAGCCCAACGGACAGCAGGACTGAAGCTTTCTTT
TRBJ2-7	TRBV29-1	TRBD2	many	CSVAGTSGGSDEQYF	TGCAGCGTTGCCGGGACTAGCGGGGGGTCTGACGAGCAGTACTTC
TRBJ2-7	TRBV20-1	.	many	CSARLGAMRYEQYF	TGCAGTGCTAGACTCGGCGCGATGAGGTACGAGCAGTACTTC
TRBJ2-5	TRBV7-9	.	many	CASSPTVNSETQYF	TGTGCCAGCAGCCCGACCGTTAATTCAGAGACCCAGTACTTC
TRBJ1-1	TRBV5-8	.	many	CASSFQVFTEAFF	TGTGCCAGCAGCTTCCAGGTATTCACTGAAGCTTTCTTT
TRBJ1-2	TRBV5-1	.	many	CASSLGDGEYGYTF	TGCGCCAGCAGCTTGGGGGACGGAGAGTATGGCTACACCTTC
TRBJ1-1	TRBV12-3/TRBV12-4	.	many	CASSFPGGTEAFF	TGTGCCAGCAGTTTCCCTGGGGGCACTGAAGCTTTCTTT
TRBJ2-1	TRBV5-4	.	.	CASSPSDGQSNEQFF	TGTGCCAGCAGCCCCTCTGATGGGCAGAGCAATGAGCAGTTCTTC
TRBJ2-3	TRBV7-2	TRBD2	many	CASNRLAGGGTDTQYF	TGTGCCAGCAACCGGTTAGCGGGGGGCGGAACAGATACGCAGTATTTT
TRBJ2-2	TRBV4-3	.	.	CASGQMFYFNAGELFF	TGCGCCAGCGGCCAAATGTTTTATTTTAACGCCGGGGAGCTGTTTTTT
TRBJ2-1	TRBV20-1	TRBD2	many	CSARDSGGADEQFF	TGCAGTGCTAGGGATAGCGGGGGGGCTGATGAGCAGTTCTTC
TRBJ2-3	TRBV19	TRBD2	many	CASSLPGLTDTQYF	TGTGCCAGTAGTCTTCCGGGACTAACAGATACGCAGTATTTT
TRBJ2-2	TRBV9	TRBD1	many	CASSVGRETGWDTGELFF	TGTGCCAGCAGCGTAGGAAGAGAGACAGGGTGGGACACCGGGGAGCTGTTTTTT
TRBJ1-5	TRBV20-1	.	many	CSARPGRTPYQPQHF	TGCAGTGCTAGACCGGGACGGACTCCGTATCAGCCCCAGCATTTT
TRBJ2-2	TRBV6-2/TRBV6-3	.	many	CASKKGQRVAGELFF	TGTGCCAGCAAAAAGGGACAGCGGGTCGCCGGGGAGCTGTTTTTT
TRBJ2-6	TRBV27	TRBD1	.	CASSLGWRQGVSGANVLTF	TGTGCCAGCAGTTTGGGGTGGAGACAGGGGGTCTCTGGGGCCAACGTCCTGACTTTC
TRBJ1-1	TRBV9	.	.	CASSASGTRFMNTEAFF	TGTGCCAGCAGCGCCTCCGGGACAAGGTTCATGAACACTGAAGCTTTCTTT
TRBJ2-1	TRBV6-5	.	many	CASSPWEIRAEQFF	TGTGCCAGCAGTCCCTGGGAAATTAGGGCTGAGCAGTTCTTC
TRBJ1-1	TRBV30	.	many	CAWSGPPTEAFF	TGTGCCTGGAGTGGCCCCCCTACTGAAGCTTTCTTT
TRBJ1-1	TRBV29-1	.	many	CSVVVNTEAFF	TGCAGCGTTGTGGTGAACACTGAAGCTTTCTTT
TRBJ1-2	TRBV12-3/TRBV12-4	.	.	CASSREAYGYTF	TGTGCCAGCAGTCGGGAGGCCTATGGCTACACCTTC
TRBJ1-5	TRBV27	.	many	CASSPRSGNQPQHF	TGTGCCAGCAGCCCTCGATCGGGGAATCAGCCCCAGCATTTT
TRBJ1-2	TRBV4-3	.	many	CASSQGRGPYGYTF	TGCGCCAGCAGCCAGGGGAGGGGCCCATATGGCTACACCTTC
TRBJ1-5	TRBV6-1	TRBD1	many	CASSVTGGLSNQPQHF	TGTGCCAGCAGTGTAACAGGGGGACTTAGCAATCAGCCCCAGCATTTT
TRBJ1-5	TRBV4-1	.	many	CASSQDDRQNQPQHF	TGCGCCAGCAGCCAAGATGACAGACAAAATCAGCCCCAGCATTTT
TRBJ2-5	TRBV7-2	.	few	CASSTFGPETQYF	TGTGCCAGCAGCACCTTCGGTCCGGAGACCCAGTACTTC
TRBJ2-6	TRBV10-3	.	many	CAISVSSGANVLTF	TGTGCCATCAGTGTCTCTTCTGGGGCCAACGTCCTGACTTTC
TRBJ1-2	TRBV5-1	.	many	CASSFSNYGYTF	TGCGCCAGCAGCTTTTCGAACTATGGCTACACCTTC
TRBJ2-4	TRBV2	.	few	CATRGMAKNIQYF	TGTGCCACGAGGGGAATGGCCAAAAACATTCAGTACTTC
TRBJ2-1	TRBV28	.	many	CASSPYHQGGNEQFF	TGTGCCAGCTCCCCTTATCATCAGGGAGGTAATGAGCAGTTCTTC
TRBJ2-3	TRBV25-1	.	few	CASSPQISTDTQYF	TGTGCCAGCAGTCCACAGATAAGCACAGATACGCAGTATTTT
TRBJ2-5	TRBV5-1	TRBD2	many	CASSLDGTRETQYF	TGCGCCAGCAGCTTGGATGGGACTAGAGAGACCCAGTACTTC
TRBJ1-4	TRBV5-1	.	medium-sized	CASSLGTDGATNEKLFF	TGCGCCAGCAGCTTGGGGACCGACGGGGCAACTAATGAAAAACTGTTTTTT
TRBJ2-3	TRBV4-1	TRBD1	many	CASSDGTGGRTDTQYF	TGCGCCAGCAGCGATGGAACAGGGGGCCGGACAGATACGCAGTATTTT
TRBJ1-5	TRBV6-6	.	many	CASSSQGLSNQPQHF	TGTGCCAGCAGTTCACAGGGTCTGAGCAATCAGCCCCAGCATTTT
TRBJ2-7	TRBV5-1	.	.	CASSPSGGDEQYF	TGCGCCAGCAGCCCTAGTGGAGGGGACGAGCAGTACTTC
TRBJ1-1	TRBV29-1	.	many	CSGGEGIGEAFF	TGCAGCGGGGGGGAGGGGATAGGTGAAGCTTTCTTT
TRBJ1-1	TRBV10-2	.	.	CASSDDHGTEAFF	TGCGCCAGCAGTGATGACCATGGCACTGAAGCTTTCTTT
TRBJ2-2	TRBV7-6	.	many	CASSLGAANTGELFF	TGTGCCAGCAGCCTCGGTGCGGCTAACACCGGGGAGCTGTTTTTT
TRBJ2-5	TRBV7-9	.	many	CASSLEGLTETQYF	TGTGCCAGCAGCTTAGAGGGACTGACGGAGACCCAGTACTTC
TRBJ2-1	TRBV5-1	.	many	CASSLTTPDNEQFF	TGCGCCAGCAGCTTGACGACTCCTGACAATGAGCAGTTCTTC
TRBJ2-4	TRBV20-1	.	many	CSPTSIAKNIQYF	TGCAGTCCCACCTCCATAGCCAAAAACATTCAGTACTTC
TRBJ2-3	TRBV12-3/TRBV12-4	.	many	CASSASYRSPNTDTQYF	TGTGCCAGCAGTGCCTCCTACAGGTCACCCAACACAGATACGCAGTATTTT
TRBJ1-5	TRBV28	.	many	CASSSGGGTREPQHF	TGTGCCAGCAGTTCCGGCGGGGGGACGCGTGAGCCCCAGCATTTT
TRBJ1-1	TRBV5-6	TRBD1	few	CASSPYPDRENEAFF	TGTGCCAGCAGCCCTTACCCGGACAGGGAGAATGAAGCTTTCTTT
TRBJ2-7	TRBV29-1	.	many	CSARTSYEQYF	TGCAGCGCTCGGACTTCCTACGAGCAGTACTTC
TRBJ2-3	TRBV11-2	TRBD2	.	CASSPEGTSGVRTDTQYF	TGTGCCAGCAGCCCAGAGGGGACTAGCGGGGTACGCACAGATACGCAGTATTTT